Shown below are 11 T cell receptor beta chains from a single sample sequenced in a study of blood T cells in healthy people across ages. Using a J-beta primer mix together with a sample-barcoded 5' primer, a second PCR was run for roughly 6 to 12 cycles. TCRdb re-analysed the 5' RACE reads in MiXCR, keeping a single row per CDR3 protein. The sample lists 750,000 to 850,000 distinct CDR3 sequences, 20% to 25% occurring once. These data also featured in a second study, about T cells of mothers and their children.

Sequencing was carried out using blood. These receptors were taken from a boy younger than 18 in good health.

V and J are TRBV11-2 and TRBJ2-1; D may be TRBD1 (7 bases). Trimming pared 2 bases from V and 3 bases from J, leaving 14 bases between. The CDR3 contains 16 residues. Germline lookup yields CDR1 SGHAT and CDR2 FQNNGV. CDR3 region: CASSLLEGAYYNEQFF. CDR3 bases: TGTGCCAGCAGCTTATTGGAGGGGGCTTACTACAATGAGCAGTTCTTC.

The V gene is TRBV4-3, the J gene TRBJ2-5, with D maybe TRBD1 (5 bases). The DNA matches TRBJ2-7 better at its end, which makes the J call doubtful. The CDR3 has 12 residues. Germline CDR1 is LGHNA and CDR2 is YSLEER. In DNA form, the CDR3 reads TGCGCCACCACGTCACAGGTCTACGAGCAGTACTTC. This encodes CATTSQVYEQYF.

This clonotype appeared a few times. CDR3 loop: CASSQDWDLLETQYF. The DNA for the CDR3 is TGCGCCAGCAGCCAAGACTGGGACCTTCTAGAGACCCAGTACTTC. This chain joins TRBV4-3 and TRBJ2-5; D might be TRBD1 or TRBD2, each matching 5 bases. V dropped 0 bases and J dropped 4 bases, with 12 bases sitting between them. The CDR3 is made up of 15 amino acids. The germline CDR1 and CDR2 sequences are LGHNA and YSLEER.

This CDR3 reads CASSEPNRVQFF. The CDR3 region has the DNA TGTGCCAGCAGTGAGCCTAACAGAGTGCAGTTCTTC. This rearrangement joins TRBV25-1 to TRBJ2-5; D is unclear. TRBJ2-1 explains the end of the DNA better; the J call may be wrong. The CDR3 is made up of 12 amino acids. Germline CDR1 reads MGHDK; CDR2 reads SYGVNS.

For the CDR3, the DNA is TGCAGCGTCACGACTAGCAACTTCGCAGATACGCAGTATTTT. This translates into CSVTTSNFADTQYF. V gene TRBV29-1 combines with J gene TRBJ2-3; TRBD2 agrees at 7 bases. V was pared by 6 bases and J by 4 bases, with 10 bases of the junction left unmatched. Germline V gene sequence: CDR1 SQVTM, CDR2 ANQGSEA. The CDR3 is 14 residues long.

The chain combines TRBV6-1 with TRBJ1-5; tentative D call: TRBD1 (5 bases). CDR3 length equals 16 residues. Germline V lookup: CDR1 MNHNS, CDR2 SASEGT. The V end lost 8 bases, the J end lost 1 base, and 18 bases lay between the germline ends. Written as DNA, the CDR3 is TGTGCCAGCCGCCCCAGTGGGGGAGGGAGCAATCAGCCCCAGCATTTT. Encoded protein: CASRPSGGGSNQPQHF.

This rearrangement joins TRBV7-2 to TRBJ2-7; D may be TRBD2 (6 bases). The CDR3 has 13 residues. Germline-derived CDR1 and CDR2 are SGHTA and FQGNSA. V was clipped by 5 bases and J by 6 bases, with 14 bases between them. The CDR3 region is CASSLLEGGEQYF. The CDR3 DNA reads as TGTGCCAGCAGCCTTCTAGAGGGAGGCGAGCAGTACTTC.

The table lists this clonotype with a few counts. CDR3 coding DNA: TGTGCCAGCAGCTTAGGAGGTCAGTCTACGAAGCAGTTCTTC. It codes for CASSLGGQSTKQFF. This rearrangement joins TRBV7-2 to TRBJ2-5; D uncertain. Near its end, the DNA agrees better with TRBJ2-1, so the J call may be wrong. The germline V gene encodes CDR1 SGHTA and CDR2 FQGNSA. The CDR3 spans 14 residues.

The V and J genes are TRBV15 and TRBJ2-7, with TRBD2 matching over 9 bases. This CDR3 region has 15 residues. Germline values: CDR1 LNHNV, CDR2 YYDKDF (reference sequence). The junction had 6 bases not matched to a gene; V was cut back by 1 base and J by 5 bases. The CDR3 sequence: CATSRAGGRANEQYF. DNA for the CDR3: TGTGCCACCAGCAGAGCCGGCGGGAGGGCCAACGAGCAGTACTTC. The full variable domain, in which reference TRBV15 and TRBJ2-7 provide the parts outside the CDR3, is DAMVIQNPRYQVTQFGKPVTLSCSQTLNHNVMYWYQQKSSQAPKLLFHYYDKDFNNEADTPDNFQSRRPNTSFCFLDIRSPGLGDTAMYLCATSRAGGRANEQYFGPGTRLTVT.

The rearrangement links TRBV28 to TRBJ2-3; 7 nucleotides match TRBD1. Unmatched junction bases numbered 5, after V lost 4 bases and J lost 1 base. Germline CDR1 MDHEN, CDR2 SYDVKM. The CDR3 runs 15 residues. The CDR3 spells CASSYRGRGTDTQYF. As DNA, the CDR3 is TGTGCCAGCAGTTATAGGGGGCGCGGCACAGATACGCAGTATTTT.

The CDR3 DNA follows: TGCGCCAGCAGCCAGGGGGGGGACAGGGCAAACTATGGCTACACCTTC. It is translated as CASSQGGDRANYGYTF. This chain uses TRBV4-3 with TRBJ1-2; TRBD1 matches 9 bases. Germline assignment: CDR1 LGHNA and CDR2 YSLEER. CDR3 length equals 16 residues. Losses at the gene ends were 3 bases for V and 2 bases for J; bases not matched to a gene: 7.